Below, one TCR beta chain is given with its context. The data are from a study of control samples from healthy donors and cancer patients. Looked up from germline, CDR1 is SNHLY and CDR2 is FYNNEI. V lost 6 bases, J lost 1 base, and 4 bases stayed unmatched. This CDR3 contains 14 residues. Method: immunoSEQ multiplex PCR; TCRdb's copy keeps in-frame clones and lacks some. Of about 120,000 clones in the sample, over 90% are singletons; the top ten hold 2% to 3%. The chain employs TRBV2 and TRBJ2-5; the match to TRBD2 covers 8 bases. The sequenced sample was blood. The source is a man younger than 40 in good health. The CDR3 nucleotides are TGTGCCAGCAGAGTTAGCGGGGCCCAAGAGACCCAGTACTTC. Translated: CASRVSGAQETQYF.